Each of the 5 T cell receptor beta chains below was sequenced from the same sample in a study of T cells in Graves' hyperthyroidism and ophthalmopathy (dated by TCRdb to the late 2010s). Preparation of the library involved multiplex PCR. The sample was run on an Illumina HiSeq 2000. TCR beta CDR3 regions were amplified from RNA transcripts. For the first round of RT-PCR on the TCR CDR3, the HTBI primer set was used together with the Qiagen OneStep RT-PCR kit. TCRdb itself trimmed the public reads at Q25 with fastp, ran MiXCR and retained productive beta chains. For every CDR3 protein sequence, its rows merge into one entry that carries the most common genes and DNA. This sample has about 580,000 distinct CDR3 sequences in its table, and approximately 15% of those were observed once. Under 7% of the sample is held by the ten biggest clonotypes. Material for sequencing was blood. These receptor sequences come from a young woman with Graves' hyperthyroidism that later progressed to Graves' ophthalmopathy.

This clonotype was picked up many times. V usage is TRBV20-1 and J usage is TRBJ1-2; the D gene is possibly TRBD1 (5 bases). The CDR3 contains 13 residues. Germline V gene lookup returns CDR1 DFQATT and CDR2 SNEGSKA (reference sequence). Trimming pared 0 bases from V and 8 bases from J, leaving 13 bases between. The CDR3 region is CSARDIGTGGYTF. CDR3 in DNA: TGCAGTGCTAGAGATATAGGGACTGGAGGCTACACCTTC.

This clonotype showed up many times. The CDR3 loop reads CASSDGDGRTEAFF. The CDR3 DNA reads TGTGCCAGCAGTGATGGGGACGGTAGGACTGAAGCTTTCTTT. This chain uses TRBV6-1 with TRBJ1-1, with a possible D match to TRBD1 (5 bases). With 3 bases removed from V and 5 bases from J, the gap between germline ends came to 13 bases. CDR1 is MNHNS, CDR2 SASEGT, per germline. The CDR3 sequence is 14 residues long.

The chain recombines TRBV5-1 with TRBJ2-5, with 8 bases fitting TRBD1. Per the germline V gene, CDR1 is SGHRS and CDR2 is YFSETQ. V shed 4 bases and J 5 bases; nucleotides not matched to a gene: 16. The CDR3 consists of 17 residues. CDR3 protein: CASSLWTGPDQGETQYF. The CDR3 nucleotides read TGCGCCAGCAGCCTATGGACAGGGCCCGACCAAGGGGAGACCCAGTACTTC.

J is TRBJ2-7 and V is TRBV12-3 or TRBV12-4; 9 bases are shared with TRBD1. Gene TRBJ2-1 matches the end of the DNA better, so the J call may be wrong. CDR3 length: 15 residues. The CDR3 nucleotides are TGTGCCAGCAGTTTAAACAGGGGGCTCTCCTACGAGCAGTTCTTC. Amino acid sequence: CASSLNRGLSYEQFF.

Only a few counts were recorded for this clonotype. This chain links TRBV7-3 with TRBJ2-3; possibly TRBD1 or TRBD2 for D (5 bases each). Trimming removed 0 bases at V and 4 bases at J, with 11 bases between. CDR1 and CDR2 from the germline V gene are SGHTA and FQGTGA. This CDR3 spans 15 amino acids. CDR3 residues: CASSLTGRGSDTQYF. The DNA for the CDR3 is TGTGCCAGCAGCTTAACGGGACGGGGATCAGATACGCAGTATTTT.